The 25 T cell receptor beta chains below come from one sample, sequenced in a study of CD8 T cells in Susac syndrome. Random hexamers were used to reverse transcribe the RNA input (about 0.5 to 1 ug). In TCRdb, the immunoSEQ multiplex PCR reads were re-called with MiXCR into one record per CDR3 protein. The sample consists of some 130,000 distinct CDR3 sequences, about 95% of them appearing once. Sequencing was done on a sample of CD8+ T cells from PBMCs. These receptors were collected from a human donor with Susac syndrome.

This clonotype was counted a single time. This chain joins TRBV28 and TRBJ2-7; D possibly corresponds to TRBD2 (6 bases). CDR3 size: 12 residues. Germline V gene sequence: CDR1 MDHEN, CDR2 SYDVKM. With 6 bases removed from V and 12 bases from J, the gap between germline ends came to 18 bases. The CDR3 DNA is TGTGCCAGCAGCCAACCGACTAGACGGGTGTACTTC. It translates to CASSQPTRRVYF.

The chain employs TRBV30 and TRBJ2-7, with TRBD1 identical over 9 bases. V shed 2 bases, J shed 3 bases, and the junction held 5 bases outside the gene matches. CDR3 size: 14 residues. The germline gives CDR1 GTSNPN, CDR2 SVGIG (reference sequence). The CDR3 here is CAWSPPGQGYEQYF. CDR3 DNA sequence: TGTGCCTGGAGTCCTCCGGGACAGGGCTACGAGCAGTACTTC.

The chain couples TRBV20-1 to TRBJ2-1; TRBD1 or TRBD2 may be the D gene (6 bases each). V was clipped by 0 bases and J by 4 bases, with 16 bases between them. The CDR3 runs 16 residues. Germline CDR1 and CDR2: DFQATT and SNEGSKA (reference sequence). This chain's CDR3 is CSARDRVGGQYNEQFF. DNA for the CDR3: TGCAGTGCTAGAGACCGGGTCGGGGGCCAATACAATGAGCAGTTCTTC.

This chain connects TRBV20-1 to TRBJ2-7, with 7 bases aligning to TRBD2. With V trimmed by 4 bases and J by 4 bases, 7 bases remained unmatched. The CDR3 spans 13 residues. Germline lookup yields CDR1 DFQATT and CDR2 SNEGSKA (reference sequence). This chain's CDR3 is CSANAVAGYEQYF. The CDR3 DNA is TGCAGTGCTAATGCGGTAGCGGGTTACGAGCAGTACTTC.

V and J are TRBV12-3 or TRBV12-4 and TRBJ2-1; a possible D gene is TRBD2 (6 bases). The V gene lost 6 bases and the J gene lost 6 bases, with 15 bases spanning the gap. CDR3 size: 14 residues. In DNA form, the CDR3 reads TGTGCCAGCAGCACCTTGCCCGGGGGCAATGAGCAGTTCTTC. Its translation: CASSTLPGGNEQFF.

The rearrangement joins TRBV6-4 to TRBJ1-2, with D uncertain. Trimming took off 7 bases at V and 7 bases at J, with 19 bases between the two ends. The germline V gene has CDR1 MRHNA and CDR2 SNTAGT. The length of the CDR3 is 14 residues. CDR3 DNA: TGTGCCAGCACCCAAGGCTGCCATGCTGGTGGCTACACCTTC. Translation: CASTQGCHAGGYTF.

The chain couples TRBV9 to TRBJ1-3; TRBD1 might be the D (5 bases). The V end lost 4 bases, the J end lost 4 bases, and 15 bases lay between the germline ends. The CDR3 spans 15 residues. Germline values: CDR1 SGDLS, CDR2 YYNGEE. The chain's CDR3 is CASSSGTGSGNTIYF. Written as DNA, the CDR3 is TGTGCCAGCAGCTCAGGAACAGGCTCCGGAAACACCATATATTTT.

V and J are TRBV27 and TRBJ2-6; D call uncertain. CDR3 size: 15 residues. The ends were cut back, 0 bases at V and 0 bases at J, with 3 bases in the middle. Per germline, CDR1 MNHEY and CDR2 SMNVEV (reference sequence). CDR3 sequence: CASSLSGSGANVLTF. Here the CDR3 DNA reads TGTGCCAGCAGTTTATCAGGCTCTGGGGCCAACGTCCTGACTTTC.

V and J are TRBV27 and TRBJ2-7; D is undetermined. Trimming stripped 6 bases from V and 2 bases from J, with 23 bases between. The CDR3 extends over 17 amino acids. CDR1 is MNHEY and CDR2 is SMNVEV in the germline V gene (reference sequence). The CDR3 sequence is CASSPLDPTRNPYEQYF. CDR3 sequence (DNA): TGTGCCAGCAGCCCCCTAGACCCGACCCGTAACCCCTACGAGCAGTACTTC.

CDR3 region: CASSPVAGTGRAGANVLTF. The CDR3 DNA reads as TGTGCCAGCAGCCCCGTTGCCGGGACAGGGAGGGCTGGGGCCAACGTCCTGACTTTC. The chain has TRBV12-3 or TRBV12-4 and TRBJ2-6, with TRBD1 matching 9 bases. This CDR3 contains 19 residues. J lost 2 bases, V lost 6 bases, and 14 bases had no gene match.

V is TRBV29-1 and J is TRBJ2-5; 7 bases are shared with TRBD1. This CDR3 spans 14 amino acids. Unmatched junction bases numbered 13, after V lost 7 bases and J lost 5 bases. Per the germline V gene, CDR1 is SQVTM and CDR2 is ANQGSEA. The CDR3 here is CSAEDRVDGETQYF. CDR3 coding DNA: TGCAGCGCCGAAGACAGGGTGGATGGGGAGACCCAGTACTTC. The variable domain in full, with the rest retrieved from reference TRBV29-1 and TRBJ2-5, is SAVISQKPSRDICQRGTSLTIQCQVDSQVTMMFWYRQQPGQSLTLIATANQGSEATYESGFVIDKFPISRPNLTFSTLTVSNMSPEDSSIYLCSAEDRVDGETQYFGPGTRLLVL.

This clonotype was seen a single time. The chain links TRBV4-1 to TRBJ2-2; D tentatively reads TRBD1 or TRBD2 (6 bases each). The CDR3 runs to 14 residues. Germline CDR1 is MGHRA and CDR2 is YSYEKL. The V end was cut by 8 bases, the J end by 6 bases, with 16 bases between. The CDR3: CASGGQGISGELFF. The CDR3 DNA reads TGCGCCAGCGGGGGGCAGGGGATCTCCGGGGAGCTGTTTTTT.

This clonotype has a handful of counts. The V call is TRBV4-1, the J call TRBJ2-7; possible D gene TRBD1, 6 bases. Germline CDR1 reads MGHRA; CDR2 reads YSYEKL. Trimming took off 0 bases at V and 2 bases at J, with 11 bases between the two ends. The CDR3 is 15 residues long. CDR3 protein: CASSQEQGTTYEQYF. CDR3 nucleotides: TGCGCCAGCAGCCAAGAGCAGGGGACCACCTACGAGCAGTACTTC.

The V and J genes are TRBV7-9 and TRBJ2-7; TRBD1 matches at 11 bases. This CDR3 has 14 residues. Trimming at V came to 5 bases and at J to 6 bases, leaving 6 bases not matched to a gene. Looked up from germline, CDR1 is SEHNR and CDR2 is FQNEAQ (reference sequence). CDR3 sequence: CASSAGTGGGEQYF. The CDR3 DNA is TGTGCCAGCAGCGCGGGGACAGGGGGTGGCGAGCAGTACTTC. The complete variable domain, with remaining parts taken from reference TRBV7-9 and TRBJ2-7, reads DTGVSQNPRHKITKRGQNVTFRCDPISEHNRLYWYRQTLGQGPEFLTYFQNEAQLEKSRLLSDRFSAERPKGSFSTLEIQRTEQGDSAMYLCASSAGTGGGEQYFGPGTRLTVT.

The J gene is TRBJ2-2, the V gene TRBV10-1; D is perhaps TRBD1 (5 bases). V lost 7 bases, J lost 7 bases, and 16 bases lay in between. This CDR3 is built from 14 residues. Germline V gene sequence: CDR1 WNHNN, CDR2 SYGVQD (reference sequence). The CDR3 sequence: CASMVGRDGGELFF. CDR3 sequence (DNA): TGCGCCAGCATGGTGGGGCGAGACGGCGGGGAGCTGTTTTTT.

The rearrangement links TRBV27 to TRBJ2-2; the D gene is possibly TRBD2 (6 bases). The ends were cut back, 3 bases at V and 1 base at J, with 15 bases in the middle. The CDR3 is 17 residues long. Looked up from germline, CDR1 is MNHEY and CDR2 is SMNVEV (reference sequence). In nucleotides, the CDR3 is TGTGCCAGCAGTTTGATCATGGGAGCGGGGAACACCGGGGAGCTGTTTTTT. Amino acids: CASSLIMGAGNTGELFF.

The chain joins TRBV25-1 to TRBJ2-7, with 9 bases lining up with TRBD2. Losses at the gene ends were 6 bases for V and 3 bases for J; bases not matched to a gene: 6. The CDR3 totals 14 residues. Germline V gene data show CDR1 as MGHDK and CDR2 as SYGVNS. CDR3 DNA sequence: TGTGCCAGCAGCCCGGGACTAGCCTTCTACGAGCAGTACTTC. The encoded protein is CASSPGLAFYEQYF.

The J gene is TRBJ2-7, the V gene TRBV3-1; D may correspond to TRBD1 or TRBD2 (5 bases each). Germline loops: CDR1 LGHDT, CDR2 YNNKEL (reference sequence). Between the trimmed V and J ends, which lost 0 bases and 1 base, there was a span of 19 bases. The CDR3 sequence is 18 residues long. The DNA of the CDR3 is TGTGCCAGCAGCCAAGAAGGGGTGAGGGAGAGTATGTCCTACGAGCAGTACTTC. It specifies CASSQEGVRESMSYEQYF.

This clonotype occurred once. The V call is TRBV30, the J call TRBJ1-1; 9 nucleotides match TRBD1. Unmatched junction bases numbered 13, after V lost 1 base and J lost 4 bases. This CDR3 region has 17 residues. Germline V lookup: CDR1 GTSNPN, CDR2 SVGIG (reference sequence). The CDR3 reads CAWSERDRVFASTEAFF. The CDR3 DNA sequence: TGTGCCTGGAGTGAGCGGGACAGGGTTTTCGCGAGCACTGAAGCTTTCTTT.

V and J are TRBV7-9 and TRBJ2-3, with D possibly TRBD1 on 5 matching bases. This CDR3 has 15 residues. Trimming took 4 bases from V and 0 from J, leaving 11 bases between them. CDR1 and CDR2 from the germline V gene are SEHNR and FQNEAQ (reference sequence). The CDR3 spells CASSSTATSTDTQYF. The CDR3, as DNA: TGTGCCAGCAGCTCGACAGCAACTAGCACAGATACGCAGTATTTT.

The gene calls are TRBV12-3 or TRBV12-4 and TRBJ2-1; D ambiguous. The length of the CDR3 is 14 residues. Trimming took 6 bases from V and 6 from J, leaving 15 bases between them. The CDR3 reads CASSPSGRSNEQFF. The DNA of the CDR3 is TGTGCCAGCAGCCCCAGTGGAAGGAGCAATGAGCAGTTCTTC.

The chain links TRBV3-1 to TRBJ2-5; TRBD1 might be the D (7 bases). This CDR3 region has 15 residues. Germline CDR1 reads LGHDT; CDR2 reads YNNKEL (reference sequence). V gave up 1 base and J gave up 7 bases, with 16 bases separating them. The CDR3 DNA is TGTGCCAGCAGCCAAGTCGCGGGGCCAGGGGGGACCCAGTACTTC. This encodes CASSQVAGPGGTQYF.

The V and J genes are TRBV29-1 and TRBJ1-3; TRBD1 matches 10 bases. After removal of 3 bases from V and 4 bases from J, the junction contained 0 bases not matched to a gene. The CDR3 has 13 residues. CDR1 SQVTM and CDR2 ANQGSEA come from the germline V gene. CDR3 amino acids: CSVETGGGNTIYF. CDR3 nucleotides: TGCAGCGTTGAGACAGGGGGCGGAAACACCATATATTTT.

The chain employs TRBV12-3 or TRBV12-4 and TRBJ1-1; tentatively, D is TRBD1 (6 bases). This CDR3 is built from 15 residues. V was trimmed by 2 bases and J by 3 bases, leaving 13 bases between them. The CDR3 DNA follows: TGTGCCAGCAGTTTAACCCTAGGGGGGGACACTGAAGCTTTCTTT. It specifies CASSLTLGGDTEAFF.

This sequence joins TRBV4-1 and TRBJ1-2; 8 bases match TRBD1. Germline V gene data show CDR1 as MGHRA and CDR2 as YSYEKL. CDR3 size: 15 residues. Trimming removed 0 bases from V and 7 bases from J; junction bases left unmatched: 7. CDR3 protein: CASSQEERTGTGYTF. The DNA of the CDR3 is TGCGCCAGCAGCCAAGAAGAGCGGACAGGGACTGGCTACACCTTC.